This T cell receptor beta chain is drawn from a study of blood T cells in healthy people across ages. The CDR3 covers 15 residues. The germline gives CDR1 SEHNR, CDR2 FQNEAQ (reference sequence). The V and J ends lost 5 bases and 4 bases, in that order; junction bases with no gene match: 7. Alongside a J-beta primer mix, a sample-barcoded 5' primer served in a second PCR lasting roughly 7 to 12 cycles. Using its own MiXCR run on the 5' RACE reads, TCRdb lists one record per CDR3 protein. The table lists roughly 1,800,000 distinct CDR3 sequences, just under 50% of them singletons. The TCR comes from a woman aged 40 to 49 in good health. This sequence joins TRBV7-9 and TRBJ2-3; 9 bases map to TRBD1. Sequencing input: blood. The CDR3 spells CASSPDRGAADTQYF. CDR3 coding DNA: TGTGCCAGCAGCCCGGACAGGGGAGCGGCAGATACGCAGTATTTT.